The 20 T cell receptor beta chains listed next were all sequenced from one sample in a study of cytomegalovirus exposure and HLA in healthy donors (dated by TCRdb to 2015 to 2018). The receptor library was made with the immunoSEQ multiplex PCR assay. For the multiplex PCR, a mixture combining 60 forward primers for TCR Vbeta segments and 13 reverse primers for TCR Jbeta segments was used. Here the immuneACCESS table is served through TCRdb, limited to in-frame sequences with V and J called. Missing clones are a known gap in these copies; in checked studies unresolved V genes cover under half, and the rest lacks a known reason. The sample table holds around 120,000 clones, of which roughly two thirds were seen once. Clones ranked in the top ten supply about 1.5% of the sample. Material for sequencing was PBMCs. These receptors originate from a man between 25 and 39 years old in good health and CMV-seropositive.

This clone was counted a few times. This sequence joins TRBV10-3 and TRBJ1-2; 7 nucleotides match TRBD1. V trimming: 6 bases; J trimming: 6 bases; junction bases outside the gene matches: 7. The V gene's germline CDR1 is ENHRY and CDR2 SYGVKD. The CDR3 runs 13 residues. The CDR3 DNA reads TGTGCCATCAGCCCTACAGGGGCGGATGGCTACACCTTC. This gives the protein CAISPTGADGYTF.

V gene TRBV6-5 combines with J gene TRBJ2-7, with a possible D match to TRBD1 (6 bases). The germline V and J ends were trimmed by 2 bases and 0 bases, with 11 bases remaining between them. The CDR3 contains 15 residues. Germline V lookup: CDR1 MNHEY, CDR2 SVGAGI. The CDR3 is CASSYTGQPSYEQYF. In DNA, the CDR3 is TGTGCCAGCAGTTACACTGGACAGCCCTCCTACGAGCAGTACTTC.

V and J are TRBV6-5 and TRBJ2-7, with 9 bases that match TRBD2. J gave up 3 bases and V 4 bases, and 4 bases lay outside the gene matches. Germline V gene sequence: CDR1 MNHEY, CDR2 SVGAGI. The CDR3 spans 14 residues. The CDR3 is CASSSGSGGYEQYF. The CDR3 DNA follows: TGTGCCAGCAGTTCGGGTAGCGGGGGCTACGAGCAGTACTTC.

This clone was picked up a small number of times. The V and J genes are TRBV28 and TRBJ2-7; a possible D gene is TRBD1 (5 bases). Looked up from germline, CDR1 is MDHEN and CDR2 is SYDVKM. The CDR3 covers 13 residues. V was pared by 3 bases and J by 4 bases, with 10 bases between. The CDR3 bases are TGTGCCAGCAGTTTCACACCAGGGTACGAGCAGTACTTC. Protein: CASSFTPGYEQYF. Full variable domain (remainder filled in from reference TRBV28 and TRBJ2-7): DVKVTQSSRYLVKRTGEKVFLECVQDMDHENMFWYRQDPGLGLRLIYFSYDVKMKEKGDIPEGYSVSREKKERFSLILESASTNQTSMYLCASSFTPGYEQYFGPGTRLTVT.

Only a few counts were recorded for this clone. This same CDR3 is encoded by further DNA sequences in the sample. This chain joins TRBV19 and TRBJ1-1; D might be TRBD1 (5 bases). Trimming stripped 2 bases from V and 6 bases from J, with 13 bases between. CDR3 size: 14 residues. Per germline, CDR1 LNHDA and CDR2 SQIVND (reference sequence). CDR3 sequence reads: CASSIIGTGAEAFF. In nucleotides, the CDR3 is TGTGCCAGTAGTATAATAGGGACGGGGGCTGAAGCTTTCTTT.

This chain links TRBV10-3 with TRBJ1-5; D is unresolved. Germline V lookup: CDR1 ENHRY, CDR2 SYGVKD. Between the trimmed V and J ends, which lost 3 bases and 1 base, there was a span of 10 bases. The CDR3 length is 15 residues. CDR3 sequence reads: CAISDNPPSNQPQHF. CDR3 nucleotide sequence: TGTGCCATCAGTGATAATCCCCCGAGCAATCAGCCCCAGCATTTT.

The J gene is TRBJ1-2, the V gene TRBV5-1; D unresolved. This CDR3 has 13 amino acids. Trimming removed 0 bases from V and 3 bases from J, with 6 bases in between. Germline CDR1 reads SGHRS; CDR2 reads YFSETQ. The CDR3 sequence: CASSLEADYGYTF. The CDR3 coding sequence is TGCGCCAGCAGCTTGGAGGCGGACTATGGCTACACCTTC.

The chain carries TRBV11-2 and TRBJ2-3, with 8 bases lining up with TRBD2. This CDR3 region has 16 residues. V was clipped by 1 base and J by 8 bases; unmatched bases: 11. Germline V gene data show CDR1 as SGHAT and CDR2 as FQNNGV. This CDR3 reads CASSLGRQREFGTQYF. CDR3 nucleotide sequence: TGTGCCAGCAGCTTAGGAAGACAGCGGGAGTTCGGTACGCAGTATTTT.

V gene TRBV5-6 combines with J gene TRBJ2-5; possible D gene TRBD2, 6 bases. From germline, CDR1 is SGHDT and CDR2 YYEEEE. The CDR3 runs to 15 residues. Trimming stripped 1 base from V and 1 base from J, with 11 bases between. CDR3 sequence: CASSLPGTSQETQYF. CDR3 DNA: TGTGCCAGCAGCTTGCCTGGGACTTCCCAAGAGACCCAGTACTTC.

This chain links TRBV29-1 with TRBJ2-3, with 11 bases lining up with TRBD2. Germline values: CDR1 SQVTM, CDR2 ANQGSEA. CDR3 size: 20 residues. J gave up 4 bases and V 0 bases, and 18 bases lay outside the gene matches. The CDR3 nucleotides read TGCAGCGTTGAAGATCCCGCCTCAAGTAGCGGGAGGGTCCCTCCAGATACGCAGTATTTT. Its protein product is CSVEDPASSSGRVPPDTQYF.

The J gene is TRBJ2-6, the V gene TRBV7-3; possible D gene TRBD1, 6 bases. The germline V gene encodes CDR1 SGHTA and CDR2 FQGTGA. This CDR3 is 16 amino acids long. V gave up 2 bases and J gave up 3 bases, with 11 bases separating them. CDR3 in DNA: TGTGCCAGCAGCTTAGGGCAGGGGATTGGGGCCAACGTCCTGACTTTC. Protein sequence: CASSLGQGIGANVLTF.

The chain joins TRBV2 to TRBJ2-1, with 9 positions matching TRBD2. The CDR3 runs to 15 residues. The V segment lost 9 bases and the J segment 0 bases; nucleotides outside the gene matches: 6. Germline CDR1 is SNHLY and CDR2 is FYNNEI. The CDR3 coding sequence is TGTGCCAGACGACTAGCGGCTAGCTCCTACAATGAGCAGTTCTTC. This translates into CARRLAASSYNEQFF.

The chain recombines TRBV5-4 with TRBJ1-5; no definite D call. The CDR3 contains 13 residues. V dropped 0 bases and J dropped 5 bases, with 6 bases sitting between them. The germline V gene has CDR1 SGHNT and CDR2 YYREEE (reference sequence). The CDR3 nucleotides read TGTGCCAGCAGCTTGGACGCAGATCAGCCCCAGCATTTT. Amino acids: CASSLDADQPQHF.

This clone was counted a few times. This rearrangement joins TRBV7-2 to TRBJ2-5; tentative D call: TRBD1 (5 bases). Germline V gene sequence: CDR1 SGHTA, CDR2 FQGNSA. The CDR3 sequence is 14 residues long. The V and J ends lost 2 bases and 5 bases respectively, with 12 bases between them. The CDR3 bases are TGTGCCAGCAGCTTAATGGGGCAGATGGAGACCCAGTACTTC. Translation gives CASSLMGQMETQYF. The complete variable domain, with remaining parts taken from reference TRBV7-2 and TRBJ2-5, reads GAGVSQSPSNKVTEKGKDVELRCDPISGHTALYWYRQSLGQGLEFLIYFQGNSAPDKSGLPSDRFSAERTGGSVSTLTIQRTQQEDSAVYLCASSLMGQMETQYFGPGTRLLVL.

CDR3 bases: TGTGCCAGTAGTCGAGGAGTTAACACCGGGGAGCTGTTTTTT. It codes for CASSRGVNTGELFF. This chain connects TRBV19 to TRBJ2-2; D not certain. Germline V gives CDR1 LNHDA, CDR2 SQIVND (reference sequence). This CDR3 spans 14 amino acids. Trimming left V 5 bases short and J 2 bases short, with 9 bases between.

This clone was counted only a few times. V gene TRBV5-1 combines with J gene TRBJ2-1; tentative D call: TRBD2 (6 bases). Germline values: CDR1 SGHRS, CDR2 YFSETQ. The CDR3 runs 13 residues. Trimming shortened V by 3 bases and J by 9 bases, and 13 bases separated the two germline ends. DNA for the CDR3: TGCGCCAGCAGCTGGGACCCCGGGGGTGAGCAGTTCTTC. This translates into CASSWDPGGEQFF.

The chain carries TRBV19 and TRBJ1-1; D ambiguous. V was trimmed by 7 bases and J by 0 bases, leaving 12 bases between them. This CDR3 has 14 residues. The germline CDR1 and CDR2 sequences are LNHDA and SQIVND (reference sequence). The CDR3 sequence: CASTVRSVNTEAFF. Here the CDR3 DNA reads TGTGCCAGTACCGTAAGGAGCGTGAACACTGAAGCTTTCTTT.

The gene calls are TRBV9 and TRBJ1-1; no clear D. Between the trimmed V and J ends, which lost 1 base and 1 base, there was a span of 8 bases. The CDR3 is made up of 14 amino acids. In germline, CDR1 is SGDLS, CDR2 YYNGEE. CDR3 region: CASSVSSRNTEAFF. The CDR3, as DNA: TGTGCCAGCAGCGTATCATCGAGGAACACTGAAGCTTTCTTT.

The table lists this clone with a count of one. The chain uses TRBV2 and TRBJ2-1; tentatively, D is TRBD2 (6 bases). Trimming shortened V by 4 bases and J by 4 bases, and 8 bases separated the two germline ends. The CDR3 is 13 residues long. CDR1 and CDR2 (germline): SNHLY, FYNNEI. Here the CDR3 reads CASSAGGYNEQFF. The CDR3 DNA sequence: TGTGCCAGCAGTGCCGGGGGATACAATGAGCAGTTCTTC.

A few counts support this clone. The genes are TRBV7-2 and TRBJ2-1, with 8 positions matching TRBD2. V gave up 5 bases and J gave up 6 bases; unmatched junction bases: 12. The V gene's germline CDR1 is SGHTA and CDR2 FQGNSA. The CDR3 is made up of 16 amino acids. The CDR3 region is CASSPHSGRGINEQFF. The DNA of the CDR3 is TGTGCCAGCAGCCCACACAGCGGGAGAGGGATCAATGAGCAGTTCTTC.